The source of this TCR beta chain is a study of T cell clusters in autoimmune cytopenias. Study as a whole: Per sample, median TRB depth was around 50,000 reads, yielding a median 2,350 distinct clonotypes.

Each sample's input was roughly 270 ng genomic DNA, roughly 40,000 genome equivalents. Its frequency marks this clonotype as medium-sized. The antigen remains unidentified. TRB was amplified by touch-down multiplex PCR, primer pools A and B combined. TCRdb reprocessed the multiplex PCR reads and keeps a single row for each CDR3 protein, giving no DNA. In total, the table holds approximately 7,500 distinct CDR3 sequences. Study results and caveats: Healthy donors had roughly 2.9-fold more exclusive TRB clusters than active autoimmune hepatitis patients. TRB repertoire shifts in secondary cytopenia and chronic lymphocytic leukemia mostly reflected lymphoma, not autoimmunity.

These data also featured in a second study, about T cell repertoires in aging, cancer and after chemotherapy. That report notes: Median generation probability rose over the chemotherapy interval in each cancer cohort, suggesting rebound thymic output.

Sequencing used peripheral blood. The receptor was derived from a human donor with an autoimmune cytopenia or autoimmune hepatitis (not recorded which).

CDR3 in amino acids: CATSRDPTYEQYF. V is TRBV15 and J is TRBJ2-7. CDR3 length: 13 amino acids. The germline V gene encodes CDR1 LNHNV and CDR2 YYDKDF (reference sequence).